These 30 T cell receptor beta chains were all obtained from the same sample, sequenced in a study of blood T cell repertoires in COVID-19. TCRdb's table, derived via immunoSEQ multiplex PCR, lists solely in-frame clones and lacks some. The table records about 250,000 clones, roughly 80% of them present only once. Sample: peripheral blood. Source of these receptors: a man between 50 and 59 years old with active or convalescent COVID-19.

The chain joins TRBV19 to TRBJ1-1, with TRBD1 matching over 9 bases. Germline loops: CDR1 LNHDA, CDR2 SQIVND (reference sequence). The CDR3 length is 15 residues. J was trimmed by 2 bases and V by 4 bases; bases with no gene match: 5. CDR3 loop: CASSTHRGPNTEAFF. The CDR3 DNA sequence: TGTGCCAGTAGTACTCACAGGGGGCCTAACACTGAAGCTTTCTTT.

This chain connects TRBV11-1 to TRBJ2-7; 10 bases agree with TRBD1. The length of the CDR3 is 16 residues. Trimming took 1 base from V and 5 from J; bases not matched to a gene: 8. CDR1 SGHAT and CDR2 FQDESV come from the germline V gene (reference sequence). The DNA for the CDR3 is TGTGCCAGCAGCTTAGGCCCTGGGACAGGGGCTAACGAGCAGTACTTC. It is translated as CASSLGPGTGANEQYF.

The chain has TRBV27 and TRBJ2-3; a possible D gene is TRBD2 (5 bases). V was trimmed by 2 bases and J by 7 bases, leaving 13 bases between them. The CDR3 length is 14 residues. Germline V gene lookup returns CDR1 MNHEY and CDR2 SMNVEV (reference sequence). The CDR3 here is CASSLPGFQNTQYF. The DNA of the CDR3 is TGTGCCAGCAGTTTACCGGGGTTCCAAAATACGCAGTATTTT.

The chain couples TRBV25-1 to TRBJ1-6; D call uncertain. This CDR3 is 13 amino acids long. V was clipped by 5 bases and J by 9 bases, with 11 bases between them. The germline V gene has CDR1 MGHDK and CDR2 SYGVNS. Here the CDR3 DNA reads TGTGCCAGCAGTCATGGGGAGTTTTCACCCCTCCACTTT. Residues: CASSHGEFSPLHF.

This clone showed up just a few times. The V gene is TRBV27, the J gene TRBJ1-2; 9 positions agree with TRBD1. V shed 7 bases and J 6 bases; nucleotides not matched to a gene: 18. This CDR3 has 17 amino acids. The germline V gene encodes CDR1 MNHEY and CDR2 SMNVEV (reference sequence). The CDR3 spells CASTSEGTGIFGDGYTF. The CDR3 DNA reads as TGTGCCAGCACTTCGGAGGGGACAGGGATTTTCGGCGATGGCTACACCTTC.

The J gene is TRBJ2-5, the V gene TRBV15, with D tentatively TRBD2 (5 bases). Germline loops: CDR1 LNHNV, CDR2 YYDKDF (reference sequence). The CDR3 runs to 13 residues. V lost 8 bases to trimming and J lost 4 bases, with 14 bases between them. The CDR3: CATVDLAGETQYF. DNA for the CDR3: TGTGCCACCGTTGACCTAGCCGGAGAGACCCAGTACTTC. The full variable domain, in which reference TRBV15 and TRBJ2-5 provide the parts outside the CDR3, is DAMVIQNPRYQVTQFGKPVTLSCSQTLNHNVMYWYQQKSSQAPKLLFHYYDKDFNNEADTPDNFQSRRPNTSFCFLDIRSPGLGDTAMYLCATVDLAGETQYFGPGTRLLVL.

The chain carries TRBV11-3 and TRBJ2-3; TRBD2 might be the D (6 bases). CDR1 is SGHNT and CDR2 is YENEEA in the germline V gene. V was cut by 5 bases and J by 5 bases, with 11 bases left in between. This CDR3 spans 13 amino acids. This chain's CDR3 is CASSLAGLDTQYF. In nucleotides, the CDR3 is TGTGCCAGCAGCCTGGCGGGACTAGATACGCAGTATTTT.

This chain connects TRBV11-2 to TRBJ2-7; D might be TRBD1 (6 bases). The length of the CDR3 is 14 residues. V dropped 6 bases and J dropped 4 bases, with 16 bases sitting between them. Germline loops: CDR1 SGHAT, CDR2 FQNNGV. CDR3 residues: CASRGPQGPYEQYF. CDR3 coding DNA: TGTGCCAGCAGGGGACCACAGGGACCATACGAGCAGTACTTC.

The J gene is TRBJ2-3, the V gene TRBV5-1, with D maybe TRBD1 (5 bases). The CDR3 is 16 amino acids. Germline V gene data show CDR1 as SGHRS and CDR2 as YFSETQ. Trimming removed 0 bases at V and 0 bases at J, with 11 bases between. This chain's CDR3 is CASSLAGLLSTDTQYF. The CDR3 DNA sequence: TGCGCCAGCAGCTTGGCAGGGCTTTTGAGCACAGATACGCAGTATTTT.

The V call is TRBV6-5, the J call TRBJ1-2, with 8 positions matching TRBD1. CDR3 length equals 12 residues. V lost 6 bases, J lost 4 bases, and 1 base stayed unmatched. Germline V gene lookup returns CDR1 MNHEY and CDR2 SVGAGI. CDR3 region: CASSGQGYGYTF. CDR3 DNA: TGTGCCAGCAGCGGACAGGGCTATGGCTACACCTTC.

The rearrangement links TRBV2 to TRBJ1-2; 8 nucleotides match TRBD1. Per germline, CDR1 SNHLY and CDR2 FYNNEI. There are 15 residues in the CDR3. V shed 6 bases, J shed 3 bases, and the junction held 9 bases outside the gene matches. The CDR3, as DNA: TGTGCCAGCAGAAACCTTGGACAGGGTCACTATGGCTACACCTTC. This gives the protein CASRNLGQGHYGYTF.

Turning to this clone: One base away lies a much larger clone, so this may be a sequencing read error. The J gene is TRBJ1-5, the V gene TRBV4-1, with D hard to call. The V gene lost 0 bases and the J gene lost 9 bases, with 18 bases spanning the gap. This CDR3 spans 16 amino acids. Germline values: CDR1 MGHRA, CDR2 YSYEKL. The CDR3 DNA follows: TGCGCCAGCAGCCAAGATCCCCGGCCGGAGCGGGGGCCCCAGCATTTT. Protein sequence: CASSQDPRPERGPQHF.

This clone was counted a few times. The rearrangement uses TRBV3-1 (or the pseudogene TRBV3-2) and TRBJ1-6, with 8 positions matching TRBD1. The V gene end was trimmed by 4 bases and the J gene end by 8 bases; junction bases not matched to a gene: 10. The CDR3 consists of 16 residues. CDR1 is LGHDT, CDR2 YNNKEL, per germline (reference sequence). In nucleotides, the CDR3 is TGTGCCAGCAGCCTAGATTGGACAGGGCGTGATTCACCCCTCCACTTT. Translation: CASSLDWTGRDSPLHF.

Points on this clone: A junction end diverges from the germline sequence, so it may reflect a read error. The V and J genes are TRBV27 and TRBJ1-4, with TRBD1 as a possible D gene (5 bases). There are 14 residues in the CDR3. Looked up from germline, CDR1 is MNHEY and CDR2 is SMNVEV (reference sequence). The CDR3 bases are TGTGCCAGCACCTATTGGCAGGGTCATGAGAAACTGTTTTTT. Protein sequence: CASTYWQGHEKLFF. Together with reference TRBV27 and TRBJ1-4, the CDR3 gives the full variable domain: EAQVTQNPRYLITVTGKKLTVTCSQNMNHEYMSWYRQDPGLGLRQIYYSMNVEVTDKGDVPEGYKVSRKEKRNFPLILESPSPNQTSLYFCASTYWQGHEKLFFGSGTQLSVL.

The CDR3 here is CAWTIQTGGFYGYTF. The CDR3 DNA reads TGTGCCTGGACCATACAAACAGGGGGCTTCTATGGCTACACCTTC. The genes are TRBV30 and TRBJ1-2; 9 bases agree with TRBD1. The CDR3 spans 15 residues. The junction had 10 bases not matched to a gene; V was cut back by 4 bases and J by 4 bases. CDR1 and CDR2 from the germline V gene are GTSNPN and SVGIG (reference sequence).

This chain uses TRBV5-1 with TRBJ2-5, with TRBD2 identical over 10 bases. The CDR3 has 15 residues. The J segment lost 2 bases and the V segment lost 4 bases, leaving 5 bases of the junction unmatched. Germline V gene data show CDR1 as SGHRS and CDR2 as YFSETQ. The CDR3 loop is CASSGVAGGQETQYF. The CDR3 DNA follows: TGCGCCAGCAGCGGGGTAGCGGGGGGACAAGAGACCCAGTACTTC. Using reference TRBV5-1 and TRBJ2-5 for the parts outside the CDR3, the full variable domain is KAGVTQTPRYLIKTRGQQVTLSCSPISGHRSVSWYQQTPGQGLQFLFEYFSETQRNKGNFPGRFSGRQFSNSRSEMNVSTLELGDSALYLCASSGVAGGQETQYFGPGTRLLVL.

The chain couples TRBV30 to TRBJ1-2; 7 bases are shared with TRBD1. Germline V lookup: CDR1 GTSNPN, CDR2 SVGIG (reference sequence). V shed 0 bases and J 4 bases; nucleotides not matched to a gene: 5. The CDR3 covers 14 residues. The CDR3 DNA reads TGTGCCTGGAGTGTACAGACAGGGAGCTATGGCTACACCTTC. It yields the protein CAWSVQTGSYGYTF.

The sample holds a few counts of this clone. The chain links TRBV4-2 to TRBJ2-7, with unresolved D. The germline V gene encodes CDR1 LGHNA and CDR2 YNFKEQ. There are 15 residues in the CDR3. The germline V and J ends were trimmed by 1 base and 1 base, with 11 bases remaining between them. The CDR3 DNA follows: TGTGCCAGCAGCCAAGCCCAGGATTCTTCCTACGAGCAGTACTTC. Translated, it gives CASSQAQDSSYEQYF.

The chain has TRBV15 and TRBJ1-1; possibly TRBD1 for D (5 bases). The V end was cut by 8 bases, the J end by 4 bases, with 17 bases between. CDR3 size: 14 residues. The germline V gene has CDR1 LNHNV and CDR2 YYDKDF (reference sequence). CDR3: CATSPFRGTTEAFF. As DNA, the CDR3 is TGTGCCACCTCTCCTTTCCGGGGGACCACTGAAGCTTTCTTT.

The DNA of the CDR3 is TGCGCCAGCAGAGACTCGGGCAGGGGTACCACTGAAGCTTTCTTT. Translated: CASRDSGRGTTEAFF. The chain recombines TRBV5-1 with TRBJ1-1; possibly TRBD1 for D (6 bases). CDR1 and CDR2 from the germline V gene are SGHRS and YFSETQ. Trimming removed 5 bases from V and 4 bases from J, with 18 bases in between. The CDR3 extends over 15 amino acids.

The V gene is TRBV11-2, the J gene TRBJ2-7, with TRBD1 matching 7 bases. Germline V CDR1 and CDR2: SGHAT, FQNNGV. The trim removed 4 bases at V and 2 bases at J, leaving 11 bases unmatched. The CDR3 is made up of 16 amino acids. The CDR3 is CASSSPSGQTTYEQYF. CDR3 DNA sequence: TGTGCCAGCAGCTCCCCATCGGGACAGACCACCTACGAGCAGTACTTC.

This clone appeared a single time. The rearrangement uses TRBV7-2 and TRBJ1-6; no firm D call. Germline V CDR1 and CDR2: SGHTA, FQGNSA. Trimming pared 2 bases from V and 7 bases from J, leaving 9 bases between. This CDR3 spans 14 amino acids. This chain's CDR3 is CASSLLQSNSPLHF. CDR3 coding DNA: TGTGCCAGCAGCTTATTACAGAGCAATTCACCCCTCCACTTT.

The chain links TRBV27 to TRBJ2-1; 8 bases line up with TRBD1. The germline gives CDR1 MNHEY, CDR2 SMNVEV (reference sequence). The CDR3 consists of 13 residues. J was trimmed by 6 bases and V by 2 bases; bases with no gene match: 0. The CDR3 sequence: CASSLGTGNEQFF. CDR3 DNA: TGTGCCAGCAGTTTAGGGACAGGCAATGAGCAGTTCTTC.

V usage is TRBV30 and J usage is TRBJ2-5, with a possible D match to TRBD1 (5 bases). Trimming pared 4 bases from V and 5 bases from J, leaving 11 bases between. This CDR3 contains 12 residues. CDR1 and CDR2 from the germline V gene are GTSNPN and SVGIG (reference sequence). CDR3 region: CAWMGPGETQYF. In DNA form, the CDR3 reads TGTGCCTGGATGGGGCCAGGGGAGACCCAGTACTTC.

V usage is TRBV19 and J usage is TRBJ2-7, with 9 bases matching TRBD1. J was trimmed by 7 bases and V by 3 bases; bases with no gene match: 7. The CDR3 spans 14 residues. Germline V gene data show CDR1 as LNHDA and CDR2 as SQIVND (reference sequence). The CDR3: CASSIGQGSWEQYF. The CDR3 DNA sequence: TGTGCCAGTAGTATCGGACAGGGGTCTTGGGAGCAGTACTTC.

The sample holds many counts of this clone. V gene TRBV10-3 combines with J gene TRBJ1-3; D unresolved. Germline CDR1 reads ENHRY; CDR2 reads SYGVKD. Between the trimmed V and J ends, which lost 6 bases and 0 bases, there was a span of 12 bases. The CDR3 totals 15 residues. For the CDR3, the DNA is TGTGCCATCAGCCCGAGGGCCGACTCTGGAAACACCATATATTTT. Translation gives CAISPRADSGNTIYF.

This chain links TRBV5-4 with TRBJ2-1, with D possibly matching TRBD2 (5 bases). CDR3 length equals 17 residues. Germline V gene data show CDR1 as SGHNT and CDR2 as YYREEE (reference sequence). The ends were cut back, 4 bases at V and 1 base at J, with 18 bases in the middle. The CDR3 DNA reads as TGTGCCAGCAGCGACCTCGCGTTCGGGATTTCCTACAATGAGCAGTTCTTC. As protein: CASSDLAFGISYNEQFF.

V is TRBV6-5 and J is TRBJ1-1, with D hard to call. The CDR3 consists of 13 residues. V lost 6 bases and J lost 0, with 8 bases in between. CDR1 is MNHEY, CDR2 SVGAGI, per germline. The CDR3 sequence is CASRGLLNTEAFF. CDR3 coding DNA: TGTGCCAGCAGAGGACTTCTGAACACTGAAGCTTTCTTT.

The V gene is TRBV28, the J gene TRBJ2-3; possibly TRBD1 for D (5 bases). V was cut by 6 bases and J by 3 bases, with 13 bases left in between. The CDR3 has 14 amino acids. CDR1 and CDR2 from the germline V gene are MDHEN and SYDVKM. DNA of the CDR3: TGTGCCAGCAGCCGCAGGGCATGGACAGATACGCAGTATTTT. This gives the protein CASSRRAWTDTQYF.

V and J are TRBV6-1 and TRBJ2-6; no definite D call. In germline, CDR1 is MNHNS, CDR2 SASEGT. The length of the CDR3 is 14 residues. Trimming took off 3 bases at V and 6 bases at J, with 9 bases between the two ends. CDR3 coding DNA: TGTGCCAGCAGTGAGCAGGCTCAGGCCAACGTCCTGACTTTC. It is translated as CASSEQAQANVLTF.